This section outlines one TCR beta chain sequence together with its context. Its antigen is not known. The data stem from a study of T cell responses to AZD1222 COVID-19 vaccine. The CDR3 consists of 14 residues. V was clipped by 1 base and J by 2 bases, with 8 bases between them. Germline CDR1 SGHTA, CDR2 FQGTGA. The method was immunoSEQ multiplex PCR; TCRdb's version includes in-frame clones alone and lacks a portion of them. The sample has about 150,000 clones, 90% seen once. Overall study findings and caveats: Spike-specific TCR breadth and depth both grew after two AZD1222 doses. Within unmutated variant regions lay the reported targets of nearly half of spike-specific TCRs. Donors, mostly white British, included more females; clonal diversity was possibly underestimated.

Pooling was applied to second doses at about 4 or about 12 weeks. This TCR came from an adult who received the AZD1222 COVID-19 vaccine. The chain employs TRBV7-3 and TRBJ1-1; D uncertain. Here the sequenced sample was peripheral blood, taken 28 days after the second AZD1222 dose. DNA for the CDR3: TGTGCCAGCAGCTTAAAGGCAGGCAACACTGAAGCTTTCTTT. This gives the protein CASSLKAGNTEAFF.